These T cell receptor beta chains were read from a single sample in a study of regulatory T cells in long-lasting Graves disease. Using its own MiXCR run on the multiplex PCR reads, TCRdb lists one record per CDR3 protein. The data hold about 370,000 distinct CDR3 sequences, with 15% to 17% observed a single time. The sample was peripheral blood mononuclear cells (PBMCs), taken at new diagnosis, from a patient treated with antithyroid drugs. The receptor source for this set is a female donor with Graves disease. Both conserved end residues are part of each CDR3. A D gene is named only where the DNA matches it firmly. Not all rows give a size; the values are once, few, many and, for expanded clones, a class.

j_call | d_call | v_call | clone_size | cdr3_aa | cdr3_nt
TRBJ1-2 | - | TRBV15 | - | CATSREGTERRYGYTF | TGTGCCACCAGCAGAGAAGGTACGGAGAGAAGATATGGCTACACCTTC
TRBJ2-1 | - | TRBV4-1 | - | CASSLSWGGAGNEQFF | TGCGCCAGCAGTCTCAGTTGGGGGGGGGCTGGGAATGAGCAGTTCTTC
TRBJ2-7 | TRBD1 | TRBV11-2 | once | CASRGTGSYEQYF | TGTGCCAGCAGAGGGACAGGTTCCTACGAGCAGTACTTC
TRBJ2-7 | - | TRBV11-2 | many | CASSPLSGGEQYF | TGTGCCAGCAGCCCCCTCAGCGGTGGCGAGCAGTACTTC
TRBJ1-1 | - | TRBV6-1 | many | CASSDGRHTEAFF | TGTGCCAGCAGTGACGGACGGCACACTGAAGCTTTCTTT
TRBJ2-3 | - | TRBV5-1 | many | CASSSYLRTETTDTQYF | TGCGCCAGCAGCTCCTATTTAAGGACAGAGACCACAGATACGCAGTATTTT
TRBJ2-1 | TRBD2 | TRBV15 | many | CATSRDLAGVRGEQFF | TGTGCCACCAGCAGAGATTTGGCGGGAGTACGGGGTGAGCAGTTCTTC
TRBJ1-4 | - | TRBV28 | many | CASRMTVATNEKLFF | TGTGCCAGCAGGATGACAGTTGCAACTAATGAAAAACTGTTTTTT
TRBJ1-1 | - | TRBV18 | many | CASSPAENTEAFF | TGTGCCAGCTCACCGGCCGAGAACACTGAAGCTTTCTTT
TRBJ2-3 | TRBD2 | TRBV5-1 | few | CASSTSGGDTDTQYF | TGCGCCAGCAGCACTTCGGGGGGGGACACAGATACGCAGTATTTT
TRBJ1-1 | TRBD1 | TRBV4-1 | many | CASSQLGQRLAFF | TGCGCCAGCAGCCAATTGGGACAGAGGCTAGCTTTCTTT
TRBJ2-5 | - | TRBV28 | many | CASSYGRVPETQYF | TGTGCCAGCAGTTATGGCAGGGTCCCAGAGACCCAGTACTTC
TRBJ2-1 | - | TRBV7-6 | many | CASSLASGEVYNEQFF | TGTGCCAGCAGCTTAGCGTCAGGGGAAGTTTACAATGAGCAGTTCTTC
TRBJ2-1 | - | TRBV5-1 | many | CASSLVGGAHNEQFF | TGCGCCAGCAGCTTGGTGGGGGGCGCCCACAATGAGCAGTTCTTC